A selection of T cell receptor beta chains follows, all from one sample in a study of spatial heterogeneity in lung cancer. Each CDR3 protein is one row after TCRdb ran MiXCR on the 5' RACE reads. Counted here are some 100,000 distinct CDR3 sequences, 4.4% occurring once; the ten biggest clones make up 20% to 25%. Material: lung tumor tissue, obtained at surgery. The source is a male donor with early-stage non-small cell lung cancer. Both conserved end residues are part of each CDR3. D genes are given only for firm matches. Only some rows state a clone size, as once, few, many or a class for expanded clones.

D gene: .
V gene: TRBV18
J gene: TRBJ1-1
clone size: many
CDR3 protein: CASAFEPMNTEAFF
CDR3 DNA: TGTGCCAGTGCCTTTGAGCCGATGAACACTGAAGCTTTCTTT

D gene: .
V gene: TRBV4-2
J gene: TRBJ1-1
clone size: many
CDR3 protein: CASSQDGKGLVAFF
CDR3 DNA: TGTGCCAGCAGCCAAGATGGGAAGGGCTTGGTCGCTTTCTTT

D gene: .
V gene: TRBV5-1
J gene: TRBJ2-1
clone size: many
CDR3 protein: CASREEVVGDEQFF
CDR3 DNA: TGCGCCAGCAGAGAGGAGGTGGTTGGCGATGAGCAGTTCTTC

D gene: .
V gene: TRBV5-1
J gene: TRBJ2-1
clone size: many
CDR3 protein: CASSFHWEAYNEQFF
CDR3 DNA: TGCGCCAGCAGCTTCCATTGGGAAGCCTACAATGAGCAGTTCTTC

D gene: .
V gene: TRBV2
J gene: TRBJ2-3
clone size: .
CDR3 protein: CASSVLANTDTQYF
CDR3 DNA: TGTGCCAGCAGTGTCCTAGCGAACACAGATACGCAGTATTTT

D gene: .
V gene: TRBV7-2
J gene: TRBJ2-3
clone size: many
CDR3 protein: CASSWRLPTDTQYF
CDR3 DNA: TGTGCCAGCAGCTGGCGGTTGCCCACAGATACGCAGTATTTT

D gene: .
V gene: TRBV20-1
J gene: TRBJ1-4
clone size: .
CDR3 protein: CSARGGIEGNEKLFF
CDR3 DNA: TGCAGTGCTAGAGGAGGAATAGAGGGTAATGAAAAACTGTTTTTT

D gene: TRBD1
V gene: TRBV5-1
J gene: TRBJ2-1
clone size: many
CDR3 protein: CASSLGTGNNEQFF
CDR3 DNA: TGCGCCAGCAGCTTGGGGACAGGGAACAATGAGCAGTTCTTC

D gene: TRBD2
V gene: TRBV7-6
J gene: TRBJ2-1
clone size: many
CDR3 protein: CASSLLAGTMNEQFF
CDR3 DNA: TGTGCCAGCAGCCTACTAGCGGGAACGATGAATGAGCAGTTCTTC

D gene: TRBD1
V gene: TRBV7-9
J gene: TRBJ1-1
clone size: many
CDR3 protein: CASSLAGGTGVKAFF
CDR3 DNA: TGTGCCAGCAGCTTAGCCGGTGGGACAGGGGTCAAAGCTTTCTTT

D gene: .
V gene: TRBV21-1
J gene: TRBJ1-6
clone size: .
CDR3 protein: CASSNSGILSPLHF
CDR3 DNA: TGTGCCAGCAGCAACTCAGGGATCCTATCACCCCTCCACTTT

D gene: .
V gene: TRBV7-2
J gene: TRBJ2-3
clone size: many
CDR3 protein: CASSLAGVGDTQYF
CDR3 DNA: TGTGCCAGCAGCTTAGCGGGAGTTGGAGATACGCAGTATTTT

D gene: .
V gene: TRBV28
J gene: TRBJ2-7
clone size: many
CDR3 protein: CASSAGQTYEQYF
CDR3 DNA: TGTGCCAGCAGTGCGGGACAGACCTACGAGCAGTACTTC

D gene: TRBD1
V gene: TRBV28
J gene: TRBJ1-4
clone size: many
CDR3 protein: CASSFQQGVYEKLFF
CDR3 DNA: TGTGCCAGCAGTTTCCAACAGGGGGTTTATGAAAAACTGTTTTTT

D gene: TRBD2
V gene: TRBV28
J gene: TRBJ2-1
clone size: .
CDR3 protein: CASSFELAGRDEQFF
CDR3 DNA: TGTGCCAGCAGTTTCGAATTAGCGGGAAGGGATGAGCAGTTCTTC

D gene: .
V gene: TRBV14
J gene: TRBJ2-3
clone size: .
CDR3 protein: CASSQDPPDTQYF
CDR3 DNA: TGTGCCAGCAGCCAAGATCCCCCAGATACGCAGTATTTT

D gene: .
V gene: TRBV12-5
J gene: TRBJ1-1
clone size: .
CDR3 protein: CASGSTAPGPHTEAFF
CDR3 DNA: TGTGCTAGTGGTTCGACGGCTCCCGGCCCCCACACTGAAGCTTTCTTT

D gene: .
V gene: TRBV6-5
J gene: TRBJ1-4
clone size: few
CDR3 protein: CASSRTARNEKLFF
CDR3 DNA: TGTGCCAGCAGCAGGACAGCCCGGAATGAAAAACTGTTTTTT

D gene: .
V gene: TRBV14
J gene: TRBJ2-2
clone size: many
CDR3 protein: CASTNDRKNTGELFF
CDR3 DNA: TGTGCCAGCACCAACGACAGGAAGAACACCGGGGAGCTGTTTTTT

D gene: .
V gene: TRBV28
J gene: TRBJ1-1
clone size: many
CDR3 protein: CASSPRVGTEAFF
CDR3 DNA: TGTGCCAGCAGTCCAAGGGTTGGGACTGAAGCTTTCTTT

D gene: .
V gene: TRBV14
J gene: TRBJ1-2
clone size: many
CDR3 protein: CASSPTGGANYGYTF
CDR3 DNA: TGTGCCAGCAGCCCGACAGGCGGAGCTAACTATGGCTACACCTTC

D gene: .
V gene: TRBV2
J gene: TRBJ2-7
clone size: many
CDR3 protein: CASSRSKSSYEQYF
CDR3 DNA: TGTGCCAGCAGTCGGTCCAAGAGCTCCTACGAGCAGTACTTC

D gene: .
V gene: TRBV5-5
J gene: TRBJ2-1
clone size: few
CDR3 protein: CASSLDAGSYNEQFF
CDR3 DNA: TGTGCCAGCAGCTTGGACGCGGGGTCCTACAATGAGCAGTTCTTC

D gene: .
V gene: TRBV7-9
J gene: TRBJ1-5
clone size: few
CDR3 protein: CASSAGPHVGNQPQHF
CDR3 DNA: TGTGCCAGCAGCGCTGGACCCCATGTCGGCAATCAGCCCCAGCATTTT

D gene: TRBD2
V gene: TRBV6-5
J gene: TRBJ2-5
clone size: many
CDR3 protein: CASSSNGGGTQETQYF
CDR3 DNA: TGTGCCAGCAGTTCAAACGGGGGGGGGACCCAAGAGACCCAGTACTTC

D gene: .
V gene: TRBV2
J gene: TRBJ2-1
clone size: few
CDR3 protein: CASSLYPPVNEQFF
CDR3 DNA: TGTGCCAGCAGTCTCTACCCTCCCGTCAATGAGCAGTTCTTC

D gene: .
V gene: TRBV6-2/TRBV6-3
J gene: TRBJ1-2
clone size: .
CDR3 protein: CASSYDAEGYTF
CDR3 DNA: TGTGCCAGCAGTTACGACGCAGAGGGCTACACCTTC

D gene: .
V gene: TRBV18
J gene: TRBJ2-5
clone size: many
CDR3 protein: CASQSDRQETQYF
CDR3 DNA: TGTGCCAGCCAGAGCGACAGACAAGAGACCCAGTACTTC

D gene: .
V gene: TRBV5-1
J gene: TRBJ1-1
clone size: few
CDR3 protein: CASSLTAMNTEAFF
CDR3 DNA: TGCGCCAGCAGCTTGACAGCGATGAACACTGAAGCTTTCTTT

D gene: TRBD1
V gene: TRBV18
J gene: TRBJ1-4
clone size: few
CDR3 protein: CASSPYTGTGIEKLFF
CDR3 DNA: TGTGCCAGCTCACCCTACACCGGGACAGGGATTGAAAAACTGTTTTTT

D gene: TRBD2
V gene: TRBV20-1
J gene: TRBJ2-7
clone size: many
CDR3 protein: CSAPSGASYEQYF
CDR3 DNA: TGCAGTGCTCCGAGCGGGGCTAGCTACGAGCAGTACTTC

D gene: TRBD2
V gene: TRBV5-1
J gene: TRBJ2-1
clone size: few
CDR3 protein: CASSSGLAGPLEQFF
CDR3 DNA: TGCGCCAGCAGCTCTGGACTAGCGGGGCCTCTAGAGCAGTTCTTC

D gene: TRBD2
V gene: TRBV5-1
J gene: TRBJ2-1
clone size: many
CDR3 protein: CASSQLASGSGNEQFF
CDR3 DNA: TGCGCCAGCAGCCAACTGGCCAGCGGGAGTGGAAATGAGCAGTTCTTC

D gene: .
V gene: TRBV20-1
J gene: TRBJ1-1
clone size: many
CDR3 protein: CSAIAPQMNTEAFF
CDR3 DNA: TGCAGTGCTATCGCCCCCCAAATGAACACTGAAGCTTTCTTT

D gene: .
V gene: TRBV5-1
J gene: TRBJ2-3
clone size: many
CDR3 protein: CASSFTDTQYF
CDR3 DNA: TGCGCCAGCAGCTTCACAGATACGCAGTATTTT

D gene: .
V gene: TRBV12-3/TRBV12-4
J gene: TRBJ1-5
clone size: many
CDR3 protein: CASGGWGYNQPQHF
CDR3 DNA: TGTGCCAGCGGCGGGTGGGGCTACAATCAGCCCCAGCATTTT

D gene: .
V gene: TRBV29-1
J gene: TRBJ2-5
clone size: many
CDR3 protein: CSVEGGPQETQYF
CDR3 DNA: TGCAGCGTTGAGGGCGGTCCTCAAGAGACCCAGTACTTC

D gene: .
V gene: TRBV29-1
J gene: TRBJ2-2
clone size: many
CDR3 protein: CSATMNTGELFF
CDR3 DNA: TGCAGCGCTACCATGAACACCGGGGAGCTGTTTTTT

D gene: .
V gene: TRBV18
J gene: TRBJ2-7
clone size: many
CDR3 protein: CASSGQEEERQYF
CDR3 DNA: TGTGCCAGCTCAGGACAAGAGGAGGAGCGGCAGTACTTC

D gene: .
V gene: TRBV4-2
J gene: TRBJ1-2
clone size: many
CDR3 protein: CASSQIAGSNYGYTF
CDR3 DNA: TGTGCCAGCAGCCAAATCGCCGGGAGCAACTATGGCTACACCTTC

D gene: TRBD1
V gene: TRBV7-2
J gene: TRBJ2-7
clone size: .
CDR3 protein: CASSTKTGSYEQYF
CDR3 DNA: TGTGCCAGCAGCACAAAGACAGGGTCCTACGAGCAGTACTTC

D gene: .
V gene: TRBV7-2
J gene: TRBJ2-3
clone size: few
CDR3 protein: CASSREAGSTDTQYF
CDR3 DNA: TGTGCCAGCAGCCGTGAGGCGGGAAGCACAGATACGCAGTATTTT

D gene: .
V gene: TRBV5-1
J gene: TRBJ1-5
clone size: .
CDR3 protein: CASSLEGKQPQHF
CDR3 DNA: TGCGCCAGCAGCTTGGAGGGCAAGCAGCCCCAGCATTTT

D gene: .
V gene: TRBV18
J gene: TRBJ1-1
clone size: few
CDR3 protein: CASSFNAGNTEAFF
CDR3 DNA: TGTGCCAGCTCCTTTAATGCGGGGAACACTGAAGCTTTCTTT

D gene: .
V gene: TRBV12-3/TRBV12-4
J gene: TRBJ2-5
clone size: many
CDR3 protein: CASSLGSQETQYF
CDR3 DNA: TGTGCCAGCAGTTTGGGGAGCCAAGAGACCCAGTACTTC

D gene: TRBD2
V gene: TRBV10-3
J gene: TRBJ2-5
clone size: many
CDR3 protein: CAISEGREPETQYF
CDR3 DNA: TGTGCCATCAGTGAGGGGCGGGAGCCGGAGACCCAGTACTTC

D gene: .
V gene: TRBV7-2
J gene: TRBJ2-4
clone size: many
CDR3 protein: CASSLQGTGTKNIQYF
CDR3 DNA: TGTGCCAGCAGCTTACAGGGGACGGGGACCAAAAACATTCAGTACTTC

D gene: .
V gene: TRBV20-1
J gene: TRBJ1-4
clone size: many
CDR3 protein: CSANADPKLFF
CDR3 DNA: TGCAGTGCTAATGCAGACCCGAAACTGTTTTTT

D gene: .
V gene: TRBV5-1
J gene: TRBJ2-7
clone size: many
CDR3 protein: CASSLALAEEKYF
CDR3 DNA: TGCGCCAGCAGCTTAGCCCTAGCCGAGGAGAAGTACTTC

D gene: .
V gene: TRBV27
J gene: TRBJ2-4
clone size: many
CDR3 protein: CASGGTLNIQYF
CDR3 DNA: TGTGCCAGCGGCGGGACCTTAAACATTCAGTACTTC

D gene: .
V gene: TRBV27
J gene: TRBJ1-1
clone size: many
CDR3 protein: CASSLSGGLNTEAFF
CDR3 DNA: TGTGCCAGCAGTTTATCCGGGGGGTTGAACACTGAAGCTTTCTTT

D gene: .
V gene: TRBV27
J gene: TRBJ2-7
clone size: few
CDR3 protein: CASSLIGGEQYF
CDR3 DNA: TGTGCCAGCAGTCTCATTGGAGGGGAGCAGTACTTC

D gene: .
V gene: TRBV29-1
J gene: TRBJ2-2
clone size: many
CDR3 protein: CSVDIAHTGELFF
CDR3 DNA: TGCAGCGTTGATATAGCCCACACCGGGGAGCTGTTTTTT

D gene: .
V gene: TRBV10-3
J gene: TRBJ2-7
clone size: .
CDR3 protein: CAISSYTSEQYF
CDR3 DNA: TGTGCCATCAGTAGCTATACCTCCGAGCAGTACTTC

D gene: .
V gene: TRBV4-1
J gene: TRBJ2-7
clone size: many
CDR3 protein: CASSPLVGPTQSYEQYF
CDR3 DNA: TGCGCCAGCAGCCCGTTAGTAGGCCCCACCCAATCCTACGAGCAGTACTTC